This T cell receptor (beta chain) was identified during a study of blood T cell repertoires in COVID-19. For the study at large: Collection of acute and convalescent COVID-19 samples took place in the United States, Italy and Spain. PBMCs, B-cell-depleted T cells, or T cells were the source of the cDNA or gDNA that made up the material.

Only a few counts were recorded for this clone. The J segment lost 3 bases and the V segment lost 4 bases, leaving 5 bases of the junction unmatched. CDR1 is SGHTA, CDR2 FQGNSA, per germline. This CDR3 has 15 amino acids. In the original processing: Nucleated cell counts were estimated from reference gene primer amplification. Profiled with immunoSEQ multiplex PCR; TCRdb holds only in-frame clones, not every one. Clone size and V and J calls were adopted from that table, with D and trimming inferred from the DNA. The top ten hold roughly 1.4% of the sample, which has over 100,000 clones, around 83% seen once.

The receptor comes from a man aged 40-55 years with acute or convalescent COVID-19. The sample taken for sequencing was peripheral blood. The chain recombines TRBV7-2 with TRBJ1-5; 8 bases line up with TRBD1. CDR3 in DNA: TGTGCCAGCAGCTCAAGGACAGGGACCAATCAGCCCCAGCATTTT. It is translated as CASSSRTGTNQPQHF.